This T cell receptor beta chain appears in the sequencing data of a study of cytomegalovirus exposure and HLA in healthy donors. Overall study: Roughly 180 million T cells yielded more than 90 million unique TCR beta sequences, as an earlier analysis found. Early released data comprised tens of millions of unique TCRs from HLA-typed donors. Study-level findings and limits: An analysis was carried out later, and it reportedly showed fewer N-insertions in an Asian-associated ancestry cluster than the roughly 700-donor mean.

This clone was seen more than once but under ten times. Its cognate antigen is unknown. PCR employed 60 Vbeta and 13 Jbeta primers. Profiling relied on immunoSEQ multiplex PCR, and the TCRdb table lists in-frame clones only, not all of them. Here the sample spans about 160,000 clones, over 70% being singletons. The CDR3 runs 13 residues. The germline V gene has CDR1 MNHNS and CDR2 SASEGT. V was shortened by 8 bases and J by 1 base, with 11 bases between the two germline ends. The chain employs TRBV6-1 and TRBJ1-1; D is uncertain. This receptor was identified in a woman aged 45-60 years in good health and CMV-seropositive. The sample was PBMCs. CDR3 loop: CASAPGWNTEAFF. The CDR3 DNA follows: TGTGCCAGCGCCCCCGGGTGGAACACTGAAGCTTTCTTT.